Detailed here is one T cell receptor (beta chain). Its recognized antigen is unknown. Per-base quality was not reported, and no clone a single base away is much larger than it. The sample's time point label, decoded: baseline before first vaccination. Samples from vaccinated people were obtained from the UK trials COV001 and COV002, which included a single-blind randomized controlled phase 2/3 trial of AZD1222 (ChAdOx1 nCoV-19) in healthy adults. For TCRbeta chain sequencing, PBMC samples were collected from trial participants at day 0 and at day 28 after the second dose. The CDR3 regions of human TCRbeta chains were subjected to immunosequencing. Per the original workflow: Repertoire TCRs were matched against a reference library of SARS-CoV-2-specific TCRs generated with the MIRA antigen-specificity platform. Breadth was defined as the fraction of unique TCRs that were SARS-CoV-2-associated. Depth was defined as the fraction of total T cells that were SARS-CoV-2-associated. Using the MIRA data, each spike-specific TCR was assigned both to the spike region to which the TCR was reactive and to a CD4 or CD8 class. Log10-transformed breadth and depth values were compared by one-way ANOVA with Sidak's multiple comparisons tests. TCRdb carries this immuneACCESS record with in-frame sequences only. Its versions omit some clonotypes, under half of them owing to an unresolved V gene in the studies checked, with the rest unexplained. The D gene and trimming were derived from the DNA, and the V and J assignments and clone size from that table. The sample yields around 200,000 clones; 80% to 90% were counted once. The ten largest account for about 7.2% of the sample.

These data belong to a study of T cell responses to AZD1222 COVID-19 vaccine (dated by TCRdb to the early 2020s). For the wider study: AZD1222 recipients whose second dose came at about 4 weeks and those whose second dose came at about 12 weeks were combined into one group, since spike-specific TCR depth and breadth did not differ between the two schedules. Trial participants were enrolled into age subgroups of 18-55, 56-69 and 70-plus years, which contained around 140, 26 and 57 TCR-sequenced participants, respectively. A total of approximately 250 trial participants underwent TCR sequencing, of whom 207 had received two doses of AZD1222 and 26 had received two doses of the MenACWY control vaccine. Points the paper makes about the study in general: Participants were mostly white British and included more females than males, and it was suggested by the authors that clonal diversity may have been underestimated. Vaccine-associated CD4 TCRs spanned the whole spike protein, with dominant responses in regions 160-218 and 743-854. In the small 56-69-year group, the increase in depth fell short of significance, most likely because of low power. Reportedly, almost half of the unique spike-specific TCRs recognized epitopes lying outside the regions that are mutated in the B.1.351 and B.1.1.7 variants. Only five to seven AZD1222 recipients were SARS-CoV-2 seropositive at baseline, limiting conclusions about previously exposed vaccinees. Because no day 14 peak-response samples were available, the repertoires could be characterized only after the peak T cell response. Spike-specific TCR breadth and depth rose significantly after two AZD1222 doses compared with day 0 and with MenACWY recipients.

The V end gives up 4 bases and the J end 3 bases, leaving 8 bases in the junction not matched to a gene. The germline V gene sets CDR1 to SGHRS and CDR2 to YFSETQ. The CDR3 starts with the cysteine, ends with the phenylalanine, and has 18 residues. The retained sequence is limited to the CDR3, 54 bases, with the frame set at the first base. This receptor was obtained from an adult in good health. The chain was built from TRBV5-1 and TRBJ2-3; a stretch of 16 junction bases matches TRBD2. The material was peripheral blood, obtained on day 0 of AZD1222 vaccination. The CDR3 has the sequence CASSGTSGGAPGTDTQYF. The sequence in DNA is TGCGCCAGCAGCGGGACTAGCGGGGGGGCCCCTGGGACAGATACGCAGTATTTT.